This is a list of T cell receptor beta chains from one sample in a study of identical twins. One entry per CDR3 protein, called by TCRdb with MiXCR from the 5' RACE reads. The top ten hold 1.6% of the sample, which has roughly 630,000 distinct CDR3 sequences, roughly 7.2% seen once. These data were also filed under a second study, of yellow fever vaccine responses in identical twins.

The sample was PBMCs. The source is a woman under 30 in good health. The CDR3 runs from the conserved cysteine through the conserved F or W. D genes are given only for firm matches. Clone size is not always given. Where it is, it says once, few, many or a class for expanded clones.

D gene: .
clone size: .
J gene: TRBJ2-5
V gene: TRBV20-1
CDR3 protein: CSARGQAPAVQETQYF
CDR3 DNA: TGCAGTGCCAGGGGACAAGCGCCGGCCGTTCAAGAGACCCAGTACTTC

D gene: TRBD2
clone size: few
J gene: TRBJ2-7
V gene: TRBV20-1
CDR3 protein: CSAREGLGEYEQYF
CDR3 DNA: TGCAGTGCTAGAGAGGGACTAGGCGAATACGAGCAGTACTTC

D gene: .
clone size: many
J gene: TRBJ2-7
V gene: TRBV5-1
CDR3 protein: CASSPEGAYEQYF
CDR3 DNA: TGCGCCAGCAGTCCCGAAGGGGCCTACGAGCAGTACTTC

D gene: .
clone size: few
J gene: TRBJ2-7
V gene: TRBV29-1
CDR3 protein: CSGAHNSYEQYF
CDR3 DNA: TGCAGCGGGGCCCATAACTCCTACGAGCAGTACTTC

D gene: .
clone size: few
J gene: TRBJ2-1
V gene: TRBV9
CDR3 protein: CASSVVGGEQFF
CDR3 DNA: TGTGCCAGCAGCGTAGTCGGAGGTGAGCAGTTCTTC

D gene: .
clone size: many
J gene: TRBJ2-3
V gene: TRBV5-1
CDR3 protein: CASSLLDATDTQYF
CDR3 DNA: TGCGCCAGCAGCTTATTGGACGCCACAGATACGCAGTATTTT

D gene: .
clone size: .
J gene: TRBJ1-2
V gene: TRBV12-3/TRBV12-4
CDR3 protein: CASSLAPGVEGYTF
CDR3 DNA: TGTGCCAGCAGTTTAGCCCCGGGGGTTGAAGGCTACACCTTC

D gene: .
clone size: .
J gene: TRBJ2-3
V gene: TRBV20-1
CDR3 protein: CSASYMGRTDTQYF
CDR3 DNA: TGCAGTGCTAGCTATATGGGCCGCACAGATACGCAGTATTTT

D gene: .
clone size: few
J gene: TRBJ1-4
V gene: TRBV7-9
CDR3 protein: CASSSTAGAEKLFF
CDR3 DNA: TGTGCCAGCAGCTCCACAGCGGGGGCCGAAAAACTGTTTTTT

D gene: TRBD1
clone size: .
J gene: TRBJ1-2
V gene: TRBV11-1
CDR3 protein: CASSFTPGQGGPSYGYTF
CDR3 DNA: TGTGCCAGCAGCTTCACCCCGGGACAGGGTGGTCCTAGCTATGGCTACACCTTC

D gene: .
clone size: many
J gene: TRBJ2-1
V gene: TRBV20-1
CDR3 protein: CSARDLWEWQFF
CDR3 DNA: TGCAGTGCTAGAGATTTATGGGAATGGCAGTTCTTC

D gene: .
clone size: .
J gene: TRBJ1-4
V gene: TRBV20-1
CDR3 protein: CSAGDSVKLFF
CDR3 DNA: TGCAGTGCTGGCGACAGCGTTAAACTGTTTTTT

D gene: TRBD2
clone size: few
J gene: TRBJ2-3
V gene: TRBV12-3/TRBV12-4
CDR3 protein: CASSLDPGGPSNTQYF
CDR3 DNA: TGTGCCAGCAGTTTAGATCCGGGAGGGCCCTCGAATACGCAGTATTTT

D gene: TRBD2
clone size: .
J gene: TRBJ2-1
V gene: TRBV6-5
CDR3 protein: CASIRWQGGNEQFF
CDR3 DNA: TGTGCCAGCATTAGGTGGCAGGGAGGGAATGAGCAGTTCTTC

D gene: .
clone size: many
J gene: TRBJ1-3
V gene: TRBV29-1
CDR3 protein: CGSRLPSGNTIYF
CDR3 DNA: TGCGGGAGCCGACTACCATCTGGAAACACCATATATTTT

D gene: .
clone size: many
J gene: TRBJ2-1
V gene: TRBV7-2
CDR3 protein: CASSMRLSYNEQFF
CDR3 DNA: TGTGCCAGCAGCATGAGACTCTCCTACAATGAGCAGTTCTTC

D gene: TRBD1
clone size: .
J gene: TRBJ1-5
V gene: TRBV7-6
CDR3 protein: CASSPANRGLNQPQHF
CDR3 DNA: TGTGCCAGCAGCCCAGCCAACAGGGGCCTAAATCAGCCCCAGCATTTT

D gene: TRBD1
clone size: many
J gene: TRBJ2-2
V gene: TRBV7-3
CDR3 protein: CASSLKYGTGTGELFF
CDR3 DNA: TGTGCCAGCAGCTTAAAGTACGGGACAGGCACCGGGGAGCTGTTTTTT

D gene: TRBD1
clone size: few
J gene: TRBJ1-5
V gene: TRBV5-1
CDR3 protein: CASSFTGGMNQPQHF
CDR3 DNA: TGCGCCAGCAGCTTTACAGGGGGCATGAATCAGCCCCAGCATTTT

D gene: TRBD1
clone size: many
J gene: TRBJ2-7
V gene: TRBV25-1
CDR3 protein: CASSTTGGRYEQYF
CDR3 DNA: TGTGCCAGCAGTACGACAGGGGGTCGGTACGAGCAGTACTTC

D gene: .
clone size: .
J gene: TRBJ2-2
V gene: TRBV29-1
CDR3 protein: CSVRWGAGGELFF
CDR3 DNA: TGCAGCGTTCGGTGGGGGGCCGGCGGGGAGCTGTTTTTT

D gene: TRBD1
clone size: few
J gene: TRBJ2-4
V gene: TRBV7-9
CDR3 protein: CASSSGQGWQNIQYF
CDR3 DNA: TGTGCCAGCAGCTCGGGACAGGGGTGGCAAAACATTCAGTACTTC

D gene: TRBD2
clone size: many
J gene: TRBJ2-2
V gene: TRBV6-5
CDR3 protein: CASSYTSLAGTGELFF
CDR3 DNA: TGTGCCAGCAGTTATACGTCACTAGCGGGGACCGGGGAGCTGTTTTTT

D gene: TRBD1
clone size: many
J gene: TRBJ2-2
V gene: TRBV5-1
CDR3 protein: CASSPQGETGELFF
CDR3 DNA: TGCGCCAGCAGCCCCCAGGGGGAAACCGGGGAGCTGTTTTTT

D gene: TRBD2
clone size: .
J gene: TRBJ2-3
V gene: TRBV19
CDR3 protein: CASSIREGSTDTQYF
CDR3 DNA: TGTGCCAGTAGTATTAGGGAGGGAAGCACAGATACGCAGTATTTT

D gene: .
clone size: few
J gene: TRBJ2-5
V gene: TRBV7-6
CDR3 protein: CASSLAHFQGSLPSGETQYF
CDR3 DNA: TGTGCCAGCAGCTTAGCGCATTTTCAGGGGTCTTTGCCCTCCGGGGAGACCCAGTACTTC

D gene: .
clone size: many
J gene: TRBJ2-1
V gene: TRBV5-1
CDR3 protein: CASSLGLDYNEQFF
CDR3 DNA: TGCGCCAGCAGCTTGGGACTAGATTACAATGAGCAGTTCTTC

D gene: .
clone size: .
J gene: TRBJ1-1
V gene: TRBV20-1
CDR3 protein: CSAWGVWMRHGAFF
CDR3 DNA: TGCAGTGCTTGGGGGGTCTGGATGAGGCATGGAGCTTTCTTT

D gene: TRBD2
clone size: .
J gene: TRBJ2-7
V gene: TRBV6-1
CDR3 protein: CASRPSYGGSFEQYF
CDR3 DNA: TGTGCCAGCAGACCTTCCTATGGCGGGAGTTTCGAGCAGTACTTC

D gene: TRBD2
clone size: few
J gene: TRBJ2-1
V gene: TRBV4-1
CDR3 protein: CASSLRTSGSLDEQFF
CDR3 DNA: TGCGCCAGCAGCCTCCGGACTAGCGGGAGTTTAGATGAGCAGTTCTTC

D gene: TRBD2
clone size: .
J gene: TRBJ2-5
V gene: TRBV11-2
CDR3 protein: CASSLGFGTSGQETQYF
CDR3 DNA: TGTGCCAGCAGCTTGGGGTTCGGGACTAGCGGACAAGAGACCCAGTACTTC

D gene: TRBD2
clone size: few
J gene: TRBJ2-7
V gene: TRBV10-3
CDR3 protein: CAISELGTSVPYEQYF
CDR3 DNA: TGTGCCATCAGTGAGCTAGGGACTAGCGTTCCCTACGAGCAGTACTTC

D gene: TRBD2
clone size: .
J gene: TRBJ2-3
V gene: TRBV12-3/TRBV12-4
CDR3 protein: CASSPRLAGRGDTQYF
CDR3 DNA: TGTGCCAGCAGTCCCAGGCTAGCGGGAAGAGGAGATACGCAGTATTTT